Each of the 16 T cell receptor beta chains below was sequenced from the same sample in a study of cytomegalovirus exposure and HLA in healthy donors. Both 60 Vbeta primers and 13 Jbeta primers went into the PCR. Sequencing was performed with immunoSEQ multiplex PCR; in TCRdb, only in-frame clones are kept and a portion is missing. The sample shows about 150,000 clones, approximately 80% of them seen only once. Input material: PBMCs. The receptors stem from a woman aged 40 to 55 in good health and CMV-seropositive.

This clone occurred a few times. The sample has other DNA sequences that encode this CDR3 too. The rearrangement uses TRBV6-1 and TRBJ2-7, with 8 bases matching TRBD1. The V gene end was trimmed by 5 bases and the J gene end by 6 bases; junction bases not matched to a gene: 9. Germline V lookup: CDR1 MNHNS, CDR2 SASEGT. The CDR3 has 14 amino acids. CDR3 sequence (DNA): TGTGCCAGCAGTCCCGGGACAGGACGCGGCGAGCAGTACTTC. Its protein product is CASSPGTGRGEQYF.

This chain uses TRBV28 with TRBJ2-7; a possible D gene is TRBD1 (6 bases). The germline V gene encodes CDR1 MDHEN and CDR2 SYDVKM. V lost 7 bases and J 4 bases, leaving 14 bases between the germline ends. This CDR3 is built from 13 residues. The CDR3 sequence: CASKGGRIYEQYF. The CDR3 DNA follows: TGTGCCAGCAAAGGGGGAAGGATATACGAGCAGTACTTC.

The chain is built from TRBV4-2 and TRBJ2-3; TRBD2 matches at 7 bases. Looked up from germline, CDR1 is LGHNA and CDR2 is YNFKEQ. This CDR3 is 14 amino acids long. V gave up 3 bases and J gave up 6 bases; unmatched junction bases: 6. The CDR3 sequence is CASSQSSGRDTQYF. The DNA of the CDR3 is TGTGCCAGCAGCCAGTCTAGCGGTAGGGATACGCAGTATTTT.

The chain combines TRBV27 with TRBJ2-1; D may be TRBD2 (6 bases). Per the germline V gene, CDR1 is MNHEY and CDR2 is SMNVEV (reference sequence). The V and J ends lost 5 bases and 9 bases respectively, with 14 bases between them. This CDR3 comprises 13 residues. This CDR3 reads CASSQTSSAEQFF. For the CDR3, the DNA is TGTGCCAGCAGTCAAACTAGCTCAGCTGAGCAGTTCTTC.

J is TRBJ1-2 and V is TRBV7-2, with D possibly matching TRBD1 (5 bases). There are 13 residues in the CDR3. Germline V gene lookup returns CDR1 SGHTA and CDR2 FQGNSA. Trimming removed 5 bases at V and 4 bases at J, with 11 bases between. CDR3 sequence: CASSEGQSYGYTF. In nucleotides, the CDR3 is TGTGCCAGCAGCGAAGGACAAAGCTATGGCTACACCTTC.

This clone appeared once. The chain carries TRBV5-5 and TRBJ2-1; a possible D gene is TRBD2 (5 bases). The CDR3 has 16 residues. Germline V gene data show CDR1 as SGHKS and CDR2 as YYEKEE (reference sequence). V lost 3 bases and J lost 6, with 19 bases in between. The CDR3 is CASSSRTLTRGNEQFF. The CDR3 region has the DNA TGTGCCAGCAGCTCGCGAACCCTAACTAGAGGCAATGAGCAGTTCTTC.

This clone has only one observation. The chain employs TRBV19 and TRBJ1-5; D gene uncertain. The CDR3 length is 15 residues. Germline V gives CDR1 LNHDA, CDR2 SQIVND (reference sequence). Trimming took 3 bases from V and 0 from J, leaving 9 bases between them. The CDR3 sequence is CASSMVGNSNQPQHF. The CDR3 DNA follows: TGTGCCAGTAGTATGGTCGGGAATAGCAATCAGCCCCAGCATTTT. The variable domain in full, completed from reference TRBV19 and TRBJ1-5, reads DGGITQSPKYLFRKEGQNVTLSCEQNLNHDAMYWYRQDPGQGLRLIYYSQIVNDFQKGDIAEGYSVSREKKESFPLTVTSAQKNPTAFYLCASSMVGNSNQPQHFGDGTRLSIL.

This sequence joins TRBV5-4 and TRBJ1-1; D is uncertain. Between the trimmed V and J ends, which lost 4 bases and 3 bases, there was a span of 10 bases. The germline gives CDR1 SGHNT, CDR2 YYREEE (reference sequence). This CDR3 contains 13 residues. CDR3 sequence reads: CASSELGDTEAFF. In DNA, the CDR3 is TGTGCCAGCAGCGAGCTAGGAGACACTGAAGCTTTCTTT. Full variable domain (rest looked up from reference TRBV5-4 and TRBJ1-1): ETGVTQSPTHLIKTRGQQVTLRCSSQSGHNTVSWYQQALGQGPQFIFQYYREEENGRGNFPPRFSGLQFPNYSSELNVNALELDDSALYLCASSELGDTEAFFGQGTRLTVV.

Many counts were recorded for this clone. The rearrangement uses TRBV6-1 and TRBJ2-7; D is perhaps TRBD2 (6 bases). The germline V gene encodes CDR1 MNHNS and CDR2 SASEGT. Trimming stripped 2 bases from V and 0 bases from J, with 11 bases between. The CDR3 covers 15 residues. The DNA of the CDR3 is TGTGCCAGCAGTGAAAGTCCCGGGAGCTCCTACGAGCAGTACTTC. This gives the protein CASSESPGSSYEQYF.

This chain links TRBV7-2 with TRBJ2-1; 8 bases are a match to TRBD1. The germline gives CDR1 SGHTA, CDR2 FQGNSA. The junction had 8 bases not matched to a gene; V was cut back by 5 bases and J by 5 bases. This CDR3 spans 15 amino acids. The CDR3 DNA reads TGTGCCAGCAGCGCGCGGACAGGGCCCAACAATGAGCAGTTCTTC. Translation gives CASSARTGPNNEQFF. Filled out from reference TRBV7-2 and TRBJ2-1, the complete variable domain reads GAGVSQSPSNKVTEKGKDVELRCDPISGHTALYWYRQSLGQGLEFLIYFQGNSAPDKSGLPSDRFSAERTGGSVSTLTIQRTQQEDSAVYLCASSARTGPNNEQFFGPGTRLTVL.

The chain uses TRBV5-4 and TRBJ1-2, with D maybe TRBD1 (6 bases). The CDR3 sequence is 17 residues long. Trimming stripped 3 bases from V and 0 bases from J, with 18 bases between. Germline lookup yields CDR1 SGHNT and CDR2 YYREEE (reference sequence). This CDR3 is CASSSSKAQGSNYGYTF. The CDR3 bases are TGTGCCAGCAGCTCTTCTAAAGCACAGGGTTCTAACTATGGCTACACCTTC.

The chain joins TRBV29-1 to TRBJ2-3, with a weak D call TRBD1 (5 bases). CDR1 is SQVTM and CDR2 is ANQGSEA in the germline V gene. The V and J ends lost 7 bases and 8 bases respectively, with 13 bases between them. This CDR3 has 11 amino acids. CDR3 in amino acids: CSELDRGTQYF. DNA for the CDR3: TGCAGCGAATTAGATAGGGGTACGCAGTATTTT.

The V gene is TRBV28, the J gene TRBJ2-1; 11 bases are shared with TRBD2. The CDR3 length is 17 residues. Germline values: CDR1 MDHEN, CDR2 SYDVKM. V was pared by 3 bases and J by 8 bases, with 12 bases of the junction left unmatched. Written as DNA, the CDR3 is TGTGCCAGCAGTTTTCCCCTCCTAGCGGGAGGTAACCATGAGCAGTTCTTC. Residues: CASSFPLLAGGNHEQFF.

With respect to this clone: The same CDR3 can be traced to other DNA sequences in this sample. The chain employs TRBV28 and TRBJ2-7; 8 bases fit TRBD1. V lost 2 bases to trimming and J lost 5 bases; unmatched junction nucleotides: 5. The length of the CDR3 is 14 residues. Germline V lookup: CDR1 MDHEN, CDR2 SYDVKM. In nucleotides, the CDR3 is TGTGCCAGCAGTTTAGGTCAGGGGGCTAACGAGCAGTACTTC. Translation: CASSLGQGANEQYF. The whole variable domain, filled in from reference TRBV28 and TRBJ2-7, reads DVKVTQSSRYLVKRTGEKVFLECVQDMDHENMFWYRQDPGLGLRLIYFSYDVKMKEKGDIPEGYSVSREKKERFSLILESASTNQTSMYLCASSLGQGANEQYFGPGTRLTVT.

The chain has TRBV7-3 and TRBJ2-6, with D possibly being TRBD1 (6 bases). The germline V gene encodes CDR1 SGHTA and CDR2 FQGTGA. The CDR3 consists of 15 residues. The V and J ends lost 5 bases and 0 bases respectively, with 8 bases between them. The CDR3 region is CASSTTGSGANVLTF. The CDR3 region has the DNA TGTGCCAGCAGCACGACAGGCTCTGGGGCCAACGTCCTGACTTTC.

The chain recombines TRBV7-9 with TRBJ2-7; D remains unclear. This CDR3 has 11 residues. CDR1 is SEHNR, CDR2 FQNEAQ, per germline (reference sequence). Between the trimmed V and J ends, which lost 4 bases and 5 bases, there was a span of 6 bases. The CDR3 reads CASSSIDEQYF. DNA for the CDR3: TGTGCCAGCAGCTCCATAGACGAGCAGTACTTC.